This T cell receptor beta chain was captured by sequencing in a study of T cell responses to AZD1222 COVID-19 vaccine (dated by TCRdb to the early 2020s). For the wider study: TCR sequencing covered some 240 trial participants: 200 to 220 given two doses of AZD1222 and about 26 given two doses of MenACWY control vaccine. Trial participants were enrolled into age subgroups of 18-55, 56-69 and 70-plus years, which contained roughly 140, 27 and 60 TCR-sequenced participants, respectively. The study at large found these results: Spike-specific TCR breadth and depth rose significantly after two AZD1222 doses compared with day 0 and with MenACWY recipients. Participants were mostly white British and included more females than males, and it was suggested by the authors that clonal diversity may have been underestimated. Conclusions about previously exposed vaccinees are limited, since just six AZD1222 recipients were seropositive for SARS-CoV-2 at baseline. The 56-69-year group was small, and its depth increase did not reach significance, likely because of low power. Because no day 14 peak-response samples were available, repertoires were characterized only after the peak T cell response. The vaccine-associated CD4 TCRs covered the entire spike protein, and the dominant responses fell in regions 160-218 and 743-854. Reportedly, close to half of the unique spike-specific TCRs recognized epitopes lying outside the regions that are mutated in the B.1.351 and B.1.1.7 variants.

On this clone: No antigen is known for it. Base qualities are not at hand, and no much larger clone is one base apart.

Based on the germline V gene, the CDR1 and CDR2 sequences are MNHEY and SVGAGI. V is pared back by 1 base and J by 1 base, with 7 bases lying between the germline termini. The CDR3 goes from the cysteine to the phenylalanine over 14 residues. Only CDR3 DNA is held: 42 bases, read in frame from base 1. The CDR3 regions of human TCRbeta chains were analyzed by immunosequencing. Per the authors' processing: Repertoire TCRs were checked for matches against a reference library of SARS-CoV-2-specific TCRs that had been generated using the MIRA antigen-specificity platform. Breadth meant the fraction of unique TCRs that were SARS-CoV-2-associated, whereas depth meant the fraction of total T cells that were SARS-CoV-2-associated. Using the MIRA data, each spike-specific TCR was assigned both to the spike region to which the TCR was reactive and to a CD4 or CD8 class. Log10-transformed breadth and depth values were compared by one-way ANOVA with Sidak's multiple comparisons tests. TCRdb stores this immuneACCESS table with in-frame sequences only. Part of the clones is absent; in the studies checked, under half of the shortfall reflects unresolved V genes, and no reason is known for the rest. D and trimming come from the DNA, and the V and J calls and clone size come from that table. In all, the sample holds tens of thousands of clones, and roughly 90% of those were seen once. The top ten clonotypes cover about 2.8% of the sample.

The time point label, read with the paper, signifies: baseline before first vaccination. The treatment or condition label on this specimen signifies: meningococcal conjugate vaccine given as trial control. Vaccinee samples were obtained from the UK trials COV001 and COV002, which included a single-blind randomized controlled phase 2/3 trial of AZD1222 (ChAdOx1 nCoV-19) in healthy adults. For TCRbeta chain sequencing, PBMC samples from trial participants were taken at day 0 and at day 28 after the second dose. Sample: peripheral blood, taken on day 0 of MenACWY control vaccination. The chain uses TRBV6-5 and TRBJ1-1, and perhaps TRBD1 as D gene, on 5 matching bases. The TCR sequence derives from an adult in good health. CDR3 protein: CASSYLQGNTEAFF. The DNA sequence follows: TGTGCCAGCAGTTACTTGCAGGGGAACACTGAAGCTTTCTTT.